The present entry profiles one T cell receptor (beta chain) with its context. Other DNA sequences in this sample translate to the same CDR3. The record originates from a study of blood T cell repertoires in COVID-19. V was cut by 6 bases and J by 4 bases, with 7 bases left in between. Germline-derived CDR1 and CDR2 are MDHEN and SYDVKM. The CDR3 has 12 amino acids. Authors' methods: The assay estimated nucleated cells by amplifying reference gene primers. Clones were sequenced by immunoSEQ multiplex PCR, and TCRdb holds only the in-frame ones, with some missing. The V and J calls and clone size come from that table; D and trimming were worked out from the DNA. The sample lists 390,000 or so clones; 85% to 90% were seen once.

The V call is TRBV28, the J call TRBJ1-3; no reliable D call. The TCR was taken from a man aged 18 to 29 with active or convalescent COVID-19. What was sequenced was peripheral blood. CDR3 DNA sequence: TGTGCCAGCAGCACTACAGGAAACACCATATATTTT. Residues: CASSTTGNTIYF.